This TCR beta chain was captured in a study of shared clonotypes between healthy human individuals. Using immunoSEQ multiplex PCR, the repertoire was profiled, and TCRdb retains in-frame clones only, with some absent. The sample has about 680,000 clones; approximately 73% are singletons. The V and J ends lost 6 bases and 0 bases respectively, with 18 bases between them. Germline loops: CDR1 LNHDA, CDR2 SQIVND (reference sequence). This CDR3 has 17 residues. This receptor was taken from a woman between 25 and 40 years old in good health. The chain employs TRBV19 and TRBJ1-5; D is unresolved. Source material: memory CD4+ T cells sorted from blood. As to subset: CD45RA-negative fraction. In DNA, the CDR3 is TGTGCCAGTAGATCCTTGGGCGATGGGTATAGCAATCAGCCCCAGCATTTT. This sequence encodes CASRSLGDGYSNQPQHF. Full variable domain (missing parts from reference TRBV19 and TRBJ1-5): DGGITQSPKYLFRKEGQNVTLSCEQNLNHDAMYWYRQDPGQGLRLIYYSQIVNDFQKGDIAEGYSVSREKKESFPLTVTSAQKNPTAFYLCASRSLGDGYSNQPQHFGDGTRLSIL.